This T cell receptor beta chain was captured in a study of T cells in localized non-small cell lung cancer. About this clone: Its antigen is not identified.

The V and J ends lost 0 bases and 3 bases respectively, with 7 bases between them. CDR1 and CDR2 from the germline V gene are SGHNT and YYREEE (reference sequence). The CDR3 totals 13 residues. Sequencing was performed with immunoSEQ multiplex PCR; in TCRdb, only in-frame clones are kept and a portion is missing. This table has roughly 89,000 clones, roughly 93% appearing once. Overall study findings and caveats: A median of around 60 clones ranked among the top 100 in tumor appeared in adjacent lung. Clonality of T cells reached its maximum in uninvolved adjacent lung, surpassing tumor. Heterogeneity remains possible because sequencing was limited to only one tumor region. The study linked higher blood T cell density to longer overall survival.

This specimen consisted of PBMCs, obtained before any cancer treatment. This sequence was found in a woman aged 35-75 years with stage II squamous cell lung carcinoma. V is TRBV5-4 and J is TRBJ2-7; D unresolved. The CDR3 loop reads CASSLEPNYEQYF. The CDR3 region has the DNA TGTGCCAGCAGCTTGGAACCAAACTACGAGCAGTACTTC.